The T cell receptor beta chain described here comes from a study of glioma-infiltrating T cells (dated by TCRdb to about 2016). With respect to the entire study: Sequencing of TCR alpha- and beta-chain repertoires was performed on glioma tissue, on non-neoplastic brain tissue, and on matched peripheral blood mononuclear cells. To gauge divergence between tissue and blood T-cell populations, every tissue-infiltrating repertoire was compared against the peripheral blood repertoire from the same patient. Three low-grade glioma patients, several primary glioblastoma patients and three non-glioma patients contributing non-neoplastic brain tissue were included in the paired cohort. Findings and caveats that apply to the study as a whole: VJ-independent divergence between tissue and blood was below expectation in non-neoplastic patients but above expectation in all gliomas, especially low-grade gliomas. Only a very small number of CDR3 sequences turned up in both tissue and blood, a result put down to high CDR3 diversity combined with limited sampling. Group comparisons were based on small numbers of patients: three non-neoplastic, three low-grade glioma and roughly 8 glioblastoma patients.

The iRepertoire nested amplicon-rescue multiplex PCR (arm-PCR) platform was used to amplify TCR alpha and beta CDR3 regions from RNA. For one-step reverse transcription and amplification, about 85-450 ng of tissue mRNA or PBMC total RNA was used as input. Following bead purification, Illumina adapters were added through a secondary multiplex PCR, and the libraries were then gel-purified between 200 and 400 bp. Demultiplexing relied on internal 6-nucleotide barcodes carried by the libraries. Sequencing of libraries was performed on an Illumina MiSeq with 2x220 or 2x250 nucleotide paired-end reads. The paper's data handling went like this. Paired reads were merged using FLASH 1.2.11 and were aligned to the GRCh37 human genome using BWA-MEM, after which TRA and TRB reads were extracted. V and J assignment used an IMGT-derived reference of cassette sequences and CDR3 motifs that included pseudogenes. Reads were translated in three frames, and productive CDR3s were defined as those with a C...FGXG motif and no stop codons. Clonotypes were defined as unique combinations of V-J cassette pair and CDR3 amino acid sequence. Reads were filtered by Hamming distance, thresholded by each sample's sequence error rate in mapped regions. The public reads were run again by TCRdb, first through fastp at Q25 and then through MiXCR, and only productive beta chains were kept. Merged by CDR3 protein, the rows form single entries marked with the most common genes and DNA. In this record, the V and J calls reflect TCRdb's handling and not the investigators' own analysis. The sample table lists some 85,000 distinct CDR3 sequences, about 25% of them with a count of one. The ten top clones hold about 6.6% of the sample.

This clonotype appeared many times. There is no known antigen for this receptor. No base quality information exists; no much larger clone differs at one position. Deletion took 1 base off V and 1 base off J, with a span of 17 bases between the germline ends. The CDR3 has 17 amino acids, counting the end cysteine and phenylalanine. CDR3 DNA is the only sequence kept; it has 51 bases, read in frame from the first base. The germline V gene (reference sequence) gives CDR1 as SGHNT and CDR2 as YYREEE. This receptor chain uses TRBV5-4 and TRBJ1-1, and the D gene may be TRBD1, 6 bases matching. The sample consisted of glioma tissue, nonneoplastic brain tissue, or PBMCs (not recorded which). The TCR sequence derives from a human donor with low-grade glioma or glioblastoma, undergoing nonglioma brain surgery, or in good health (not recorded which). The CDR3 here reads CASSLPQGEGGNTEAFF. Read as DNA, the sequence is TGTGCCAGCAGCTTGCCCCAGGGTGAAGGGGGGAACACTGAAGCTTTCTTT. With the portions outside the CDR3 filled from the reference TRBV5-4 and TRBJ1-1 genes, the complete variable region becomes ETGVTQSPTHLIKTRGQQVTLRCSSQSGHNTVSWYQQALGQGPQFIFQYYREEENGRGNFPPRFSGLQFPNYSSELNVNALELDDSALYLCASSLPQGEGGNTEAFFGQGTRLTVV.